Below, 16 T cell receptor beta chains from the same sample are listed, as sequenced in a study of T-cell memory formation after mild COVID-19 (dated by TCRdb to the early 2020s). Library preparation employed 5' RACE. Sequencing relied on an Illumina NovaSeq 6000. TCRdb handled the public reads itself, with Q25 trimming in fastp and clone calling in MiXCR, and kept productive beta chains. Rows merge per CDR3 protein into single entries with the most common DNA and genes. The sample table lists 400,000 to 500,000 distinct CDR3 sequences, about a sixth of them with a count of one. The ten largest clones add up to approximately 21% of the sample. Sequencing was performed on PBMCs or a T cell subset sorted from them (not recorded which). Receptor source: a man between 18 and 29 years old who had mild COVID-19 (a few samples of this study predate the infection). The sample titles of this study are shuffled in the database, so cell type and time point are left out; the donor was told from shared clones.

This clonotype came up a few times. The chain joins TRBV12-3 or TRBV12-4 to TRBJ2-7; D perhaps matches TRBD1 (6 bases). This CDR3 comprises 13 residues. The germline V and J ends were trimmed by 6 bases and 2 bases, with 11 bases remaining between them. CDR3 coding DNA: TGTGCCAGCAGCTGGGACACACCCTACGAGCAGTACTTC. Encoded protein: CASSWDTPYEQYF.

The CDR3 region is CSAGQGASTDTQYF. The DNA for the CDR3 is TGCAGCGCCGGACAGGGGGCTAGCACAGATACGCAGTATTTT. The chain carries TRBV29-1 and TRBJ2-3, with TRBD1 identical over 11 bases. The V segment lost 7 bases and the J segment 0 bases; nucleotides outside the gene matches: 3. Looked up from germline, CDR1 is SQVTM and CDR2 is ANQGSEA. This CDR3 is 14 amino acids long.

This clonotype has only a few counts. The V call is TRBV7-9, the J call TRBJ1-4; unclear D gene. Trimming left V 1 base short and J 7 bases short, with 10 bases between. The V gene's germline CDR1 is SEHNR and CDR2 FQNEAQ (reference sequence). The CDR3 is 14 amino acids. CDR3 nucleotides: TGTGCCAGCAGCTTAGGGACGTTGGTTGAAAAACTGTTTTTT. It specifies CASSLGTLVEKLFF.

This clonotype came up many times. The V and J genes are TRBV27 and TRBJ1-4; D gene unclear. Trimming removed 5 bases at V and 7 bases at J, with 11 bases between. The germline V gene has CDR1 MNHEY and CDR2 SMNVEV (reference sequence). This CDR3 is 13 amino acids long. CDR3: CASSPHVLEKLFF. CDR3 nucleotides: TGTGCCAGCAGTCCACACGTACTTGAAAAACTGTTTTTT.

This rearrangement joins TRBV12-3 or TRBV12-4 to TRBJ1-6, with D perhaps TRBD1 (5 bases). V was cut by 6 bases and J by 1 base, with 10 bases left in between. This CDR3 is 15 amino acids long. The CDR3 loop reads CASRRRGSYNSPLHF. As DNA, the CDR3 is TGTGCCAGCAGGCGGAGGGGTTCCTATAATTCACCCCTCCACTTT.

In this sample, this clonotype turned up a few times. The rearrangement uses TRBV7-9 and TRBJ2-7; the D gene could be TRBD1 or TRBD2 (7 bases each). The CDR3 totals 14 residues. Trimming shortened V by 4 bases and J by 2 bases, and 12 bases separated the two germline ends. Looked up from germline, CDR1 is SEHNR and CDR2 is FQNEAQ (reference sequence). As DNA, the CDR3 is TGTGCCAGCAGCTGGGGGGGGACAGCCTACGAGCAGTACTTC. Its translation: CASSWGGTAYEQYF. The whole variable domain, remainder taken from reference TRBV7-9 and TRBJ2-7, is DTGVSQNPRHKITKRGQNVTFRCDPISEHNRLYWYRQTLGQGPEFLTYFQNEAQLEKSRLLSDRFSAERPKGSFSTLEIQRTEQGDSAMYLCASSWGGTAYEQYFGPGTRLTVT.

Only a few counts were recorded for this clonotype. The chain employs TRBV5-1 and TRBJ1-1; D remains unclear. The V gene lost 6 bases and the J gene lost 1 base, with 10 bases spanning the gap. The V gene's germline CDR1 is SGHRS and CDR2 YFSETQ. There are 13 residues in the CDR3. The CDR3 spells CASTRDANTEAFF. DNA of the CDR3: TGCGCCAGCACCCGGGATGCGAACACTGAAGCTTTCTTT. Combining the CDR3 with reference TRBV5-1 and TRBJ1-1 gives the whole variable domain KAGVTQTPRYLIKTRGQQVTLSCSPISGHRSVSWYQQTPGQGLQFLFEYFSETQRNKGNFPGRFSGRQFSNSRSEMNVSTLELGDSALYLCASTRDANTEAFFGQGTRLTVV.

V and J are TRBV2 and TRBJ2-2; unclear D gene. The CDR3 sequence is 14 residues long. The germline gives CDR1 SNHLY, CDR2 FYNNEI. Trimming stripped 0 bases from V and 7 bases from J, with 9 bases between. The CDR3 loop is CASSEAVPGGELFF. The CDR3 DNA is TGTGCCAGCAGTGAAGCTGTCCCGGGCGGGGAGCTGTTTTTT.

This clonotype occurred a few times. The chain uses TRBV20-1 and TRBJ2-7; D gene ambiguous. Germline-derived CDR1 and CDR2 are DFQATT and SNEGSKA (reference sequence). The CDR3 has 14 residues. The V gene lost 3 bases and the J gene lost 0 bases, with 12 bases spanning the gap. The CDR3 DNA sequence: TGCAGTGCTAGTGGCGTCACAAGCTCCTACGAGCAGTACGTC. Translated: CSASGVTSSYEQYV.

The chain employs TRBV4-3 and TRBJ1-2; D is unclear. Germline CDR1 and CDR2: LGHNA and YSLEER. V was pared by 4 bases and J by 3 bases, with 9 bases between. The CDR3 sequence is 13 residues long. As DNA, the CDR3 is TGCGCCAGCAGCCCTGCCGGCTACTATGGCTACACCTTC. It encodes CASSPAGYYGYTF.

Many counts were recorded for this clonotype. This chain joins TRBV7-9 and TRBJ2-7, with D perhaps matching TRBD2 (6 bases). This CDR3 contains 16 residues. Deletions cut 1 base from V and 0 bases from J, with 13 bases between. Germline assignment: CDR1 SEHNR and CDR2 FQNEAQ (reference sequence). The CDR3 spells CASSLERAGISYEQYF. Written as DNA, the CDR3 is TGTGCCAGCAGCTTAGAGCGGGCCGGGATCTCCTACGAGCAGTACTTC.

There are a few counts of this clonotype. The V and J genes are TRBV20-1 and TRBJ2-3; D could derive from TRBD1 or TRBD2 (7 bases each). CDR3 length: 15 residues. Germline assignment: CDR1 DFQATT and CDR2 SNEGSKA (reference sequence). Trimming took off 1 base at V and 1 base at J, with 12 bases between the two ends. CDR3 residues: CSARGAGGGTDTQYF. DNA for the CDR3: TGCAGTGCTAGAGGGGCAGGGGGGGGCACAGATACGCAGTATTTT.

The J gene is TRBJ2-7, the V gene TRBV15; D is unclear. The ends were cut back, 5 bases at V and 7 bases at J, with 27 bases in the middle. The germline V gene encodes CDR1 LNHNV and CDR2 YYDKDF (reference sequence). This CDR3 comprises 17 residues. The CDR3 sequence is CATSGSDGSPTFWEQYF. DNA for the CDR3: TGTGCCACCAGCGGTTCCGACGGCAGCCCCACCTTTTGGGAGCAGTACTTC.

V usage is TRBV4-3 and J usage is TRBJ2-7; a weak D match, TRBD1 (6 bases). Germline CDR1 is LGHNA and CDR2 is YSLEER. Trimming took 4 bases from V and 7 from J, leaving 14 bases between them. The CDR3 length is 13 residues. The CDR3 reads CASSPRGRGEQYF. The CDR3 nucleotides read TGCGCCAGCAGCCCCCGAGGCAGGGGTGAGCAGTACTTC.

This chain joins TRBV9 and TRBJ2-2, with 10 bases aligning to TRBD2. Trimming took 5 bases from V and 1 from J; bases not matched to a gene: 5. The length of the CDR3 is 16 residues. Germline-derived CDR1 and CDR2 are SGDLS and YYNGEE. CDR3 coding DNA: TGTGCCAGCAGGGTCCTAGCGGGGGAGAACACCGGGGAGCTGTTTTTT. It codes for CASRVLAGENTGELFF. The whole variable domain, remainder taken from reference TRBV9 and TRBJ2-2, is DSGVTQTPKHLITATGQRVTLRCSPRSGDLSVYWYQQSLDQGLQFLIQYYNGEERAKGNILERFSAQQFPDLHSELNLSSLELGDSALYFCASRVLAGENTGELFFGEGSRLTVL.

The chain has TRBV5-1 and TRBJ1-2; D unclear. The germline gives CDR1 SGHRS, CDR2 YFSETQ. V was pared by 5 bases and J by 4 bases, with 12 bases between. The CDR3 extends over 13 amino acids. This CDR3 reads CASSPDIAYGYTF. As DNA, the CDR3 is TGCGCCAGCAGTCCCGACATAGCCTATGGCTACACCTTC.